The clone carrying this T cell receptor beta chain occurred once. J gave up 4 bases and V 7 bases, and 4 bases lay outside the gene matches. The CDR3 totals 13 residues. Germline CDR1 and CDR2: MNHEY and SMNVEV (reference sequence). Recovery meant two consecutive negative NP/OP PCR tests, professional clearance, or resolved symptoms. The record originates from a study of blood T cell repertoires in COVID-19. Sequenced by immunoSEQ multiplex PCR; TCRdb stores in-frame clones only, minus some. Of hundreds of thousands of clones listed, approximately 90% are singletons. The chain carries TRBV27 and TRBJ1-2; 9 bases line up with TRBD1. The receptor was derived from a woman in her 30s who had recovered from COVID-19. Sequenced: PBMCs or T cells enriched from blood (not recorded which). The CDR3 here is CASTTGGGYGYTF. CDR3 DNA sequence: TGTGCCAGCACGACAGGGGGAGGCTATGGCTACACCTTC.